The rows below give T cell receptor beta chains drawn from one sample of a study of T cells expressing NK-cell markers. No DNA is given; TCRdb re-called the 5' RACE reads and lists each CDR3 protein once. Here the sample table reports 350,000 to 500,000 distinct CDR3 sequences. Sequenced input: blood T cells: a sorted CD56 or NKG2C T cell subset, CD4+ or CD8+ T cells, or bulk PBMC T cells (not recorded which). These receptors all stem from a woman aged 18-69 years in good health. The CDR3 runs from the conserved cysteine through the conserved F or W.

J gene	V gene	CDR3 protein
TRBJ2-1	TRBV9	CASSVWASGGNEQFF
TRBJ1-6	TRBV12-3/TRBV12-4	CASSPANSPLHF
TRBJ2-3	TRBV9	CASSVGSGLKKDTQYF
TRBJ1-6	TRBV7-9	CASSSQGGSSPLHF
TRBJ2-3	TRBV7-7	CASSPDSGGAGDTQYF
TRBJ1-4	TRBV5-1	CASSLEGVRNEKLFF
TRBJ2-3	TRBV20-1	CSARESSGRPGGTQYF
TRBJ2-7	TRBV29-1	CSVVPSGSYEQYF
TRBJ2-1	TRBV9	CASSVVSSGRDYEQFF
TRBJ2-3	TRBV29-1	CSVEYGDTQYF
TRBJ2-2	TRBV18	CASSPTAANTGELFF
TRBJ2-1	TRBV28	CASNPPLPSSNEQFF
TRBJ2-7	TRBV20-1	CSASLGGRKSYEQYF
TRBJ1-5	TRBV25-1	CASGQTGSNQPQHF
TRBJ2-2	TRBV7-2	CASSPPPLNTGELFF
TRBJ2-2	TRBV20-1	CSARWRNTGELFF
TRBJ2-1	TRBV9	CASSVGGHANYNEQFF
TRBJ2-1	TRBV12-3/TRBV12-4	CASSSSSGRYNEQFF
TRBJ1-5	TRBV7-2	CASSFGTENSNQPQHF
TRBJ1-4	TRBV27	CASGSTGVNEKLFF
TRBJ2-7	TRBV7-8	CASSSRDGEAYEQYF
TRBJ1-1	TRBV29-1	CSVERTQNTEAFF
TRBJ2-5	TRBV2	CASRVSRGLGVRQETQYF
TRBJ2-1	TRBV7-9	CASSLEGLGYNEQFF
TRBJ1-5	TRBV10-3	CAIRLDGGSNQPQHF
TRBJ2-1	TRBV7-7	CASSLNRGLHNEQFF
TRBJ2-3	TRBV9	CASSPRRTSGGDTQYF
TRBJ1-3	TRBV5-1	CASSPASFSGNTIYF
TRBJ2-1	TRBV5-1	CATSETGNSYNEQFF
TRBJ2-3	TRBV25-1	CASSEGMGGTDTQYF
TRBJ2-7	TRBV9	CASSVGDGTTYEQYF
TRBJ2-3	TRBV28	CASSPLLHVGGPDTQYF
TRBJ1-6	TRBV6-2/TRBV6-3	CASSPGPRSSPLHF
TRBJ2-2	TRBV7-2	CASSLVRANTGELFF
TRBJ2-1	TRBV15	CATILGGGSYNEQFF
TRBJ2-4	TRBV12-3/TRBV12-4	CASTLEAGLGIQYF
TRBJ2-1	TRBV19	CASRQTSGFVNEQFF
TRBJ1-1	TRBV10-3	CAISPQGLGTEAFF
TRBJ2-7	TRBV19	CASSIGRIYEQYF